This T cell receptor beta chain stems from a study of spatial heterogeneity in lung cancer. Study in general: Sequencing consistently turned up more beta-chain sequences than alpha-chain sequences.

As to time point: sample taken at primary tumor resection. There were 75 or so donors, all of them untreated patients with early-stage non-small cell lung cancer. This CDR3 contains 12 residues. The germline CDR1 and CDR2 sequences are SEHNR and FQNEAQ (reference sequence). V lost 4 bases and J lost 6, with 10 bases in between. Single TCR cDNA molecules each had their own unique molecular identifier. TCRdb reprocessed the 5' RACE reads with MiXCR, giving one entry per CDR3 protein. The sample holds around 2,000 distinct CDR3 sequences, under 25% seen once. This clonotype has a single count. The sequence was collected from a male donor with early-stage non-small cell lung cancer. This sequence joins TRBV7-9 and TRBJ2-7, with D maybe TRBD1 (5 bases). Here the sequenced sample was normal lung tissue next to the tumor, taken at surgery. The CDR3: CASSSDTTEQYF. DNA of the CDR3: TGTGCCAGCAGCTCGGACACAACCGAGCAGTACTTC.